This TCR beta chain is from a study of blood T cell repertoires in COVID-19. Study-level information: Acute and convalescent COVID-19 specimens originated in the United States, Italy and Spain. PBMCs, B-cell-depleted T cells, or T cells were the source of the cDNA or gDNA that made up the material.

CDR1 SGHAT and CDR2 FQNNGV come from the germline V gene. The ends lost 5 bases at V and 7 bases at J; junction bases unmatched: 8. The CDR3 runs to 15 residues. Per the study methods: Estimation of nucleated cell counts relied on the amplification of reference gene primers. The table came from immunoSEQ multiplex PCR; TCRdb's copy has only in-frame clones and leaves some out. The DNA was the basis for D and trimming; V, J and clone size are from that table. The repertoire holds 200,000 to 300,000 clones, with approximately 80% as singletons. The Seattle patients joined while their infection was active and were tracked longitudinally afterward.

Sequences were obtained from peripheral blood. The chain carries TRBV11-2 and TRBJ2-1, with 10 bases that match TRBD2. The sequence came from a woman aged 80 or over with COVID-19, enrolled during active disease. CDR3 DNA: TGTGCCAGCAGCGCCAGCGGGAGGGGGTTGAATGAGCAGTTCTTC. It specifies CASSASGRGLNEQFF.